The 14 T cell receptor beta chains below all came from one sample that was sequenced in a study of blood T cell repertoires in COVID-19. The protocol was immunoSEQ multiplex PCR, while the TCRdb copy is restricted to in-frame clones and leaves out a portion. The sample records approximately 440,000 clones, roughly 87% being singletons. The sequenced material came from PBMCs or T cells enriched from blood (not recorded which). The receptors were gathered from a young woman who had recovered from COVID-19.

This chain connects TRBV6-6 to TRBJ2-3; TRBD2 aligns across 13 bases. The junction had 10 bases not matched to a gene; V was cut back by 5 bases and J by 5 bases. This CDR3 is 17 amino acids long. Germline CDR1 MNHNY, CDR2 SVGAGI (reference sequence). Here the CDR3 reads CASSPHITSGGGDTQYF. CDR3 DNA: TGTGCCAGCAGTCCCCATATCACTAGCGGGGGGGGAGATACGCAGTATTTT.

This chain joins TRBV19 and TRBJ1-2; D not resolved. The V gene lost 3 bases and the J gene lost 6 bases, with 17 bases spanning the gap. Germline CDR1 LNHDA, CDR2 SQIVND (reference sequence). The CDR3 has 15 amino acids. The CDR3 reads CASSIRRTDPHGYTF. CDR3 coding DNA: TGTGCCAGTAGTATTCGTAGAACAGATCCTCATGGCTACACCTTC.

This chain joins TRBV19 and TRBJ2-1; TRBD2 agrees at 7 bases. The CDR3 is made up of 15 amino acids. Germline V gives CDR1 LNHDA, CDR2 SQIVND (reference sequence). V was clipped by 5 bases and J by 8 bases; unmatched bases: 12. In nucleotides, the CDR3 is TGTGCCAGTAGTCCAGCTATTATGGGAGGGGATGAGCAGTTCTTC. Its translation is CASSPAIMGGDEQFF. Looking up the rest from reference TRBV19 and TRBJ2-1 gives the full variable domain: DGGITQSPKYLFRKEGQNVTLSCEQNLNHDAMYWYRQDPGQGLRLIYYSQIVNDFQKGDIAEGYSVSREKKESFPLTVTSAQKNPTAFYLCASSPAIMGGDEQFFGPGTRLTVL.

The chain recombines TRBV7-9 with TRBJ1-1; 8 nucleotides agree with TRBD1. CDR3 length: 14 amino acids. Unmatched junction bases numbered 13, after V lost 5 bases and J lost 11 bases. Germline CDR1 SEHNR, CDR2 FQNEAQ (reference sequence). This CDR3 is CASSPYPTGAQAFF. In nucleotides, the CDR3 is TGTGCCAGCAGCCCATACCCGACAGGGGCGCAGGCTTTCTTT.

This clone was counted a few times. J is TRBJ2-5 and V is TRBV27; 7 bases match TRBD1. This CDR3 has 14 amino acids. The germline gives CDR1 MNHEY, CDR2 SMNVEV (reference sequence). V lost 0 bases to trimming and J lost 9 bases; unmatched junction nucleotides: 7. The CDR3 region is CASSLSHRGSAQYF. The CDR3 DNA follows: TGTGCCAGCAGTTTATCGCACAGGGGATCGGCCCAGTACTTC.

The CDR3 is CAWSAGGHTEAFF. The CDR3 nucleotides read TGTGCCTGGAGTGCGGGGGGACACACTGAAGCTTTCTTT. This rearrangement joins TRBV30 to TRBJ1-1; a possible D gene is TRBD1 (5 bases). The CDR3 is 13 residues long. V lost 1 base, J lost 3 bases, and 9 bases lay in between. From germline, CDR1 is GTSNPN and CDR2 SVGIG (reference sequence). The variable domain in full, with the rest retrieved from reference TRBV30 and TRBJ1-1, is SQTIHQWPATLVQPVGSPLSLECTVEGTSNPNLYWYRQAAGRGLQLLFYSVGIGQISSEVPQNLSASRPQDRQFILSSKKLLLSDSGFYLCAWSAGGHTEAFFGQGTRLTVV.

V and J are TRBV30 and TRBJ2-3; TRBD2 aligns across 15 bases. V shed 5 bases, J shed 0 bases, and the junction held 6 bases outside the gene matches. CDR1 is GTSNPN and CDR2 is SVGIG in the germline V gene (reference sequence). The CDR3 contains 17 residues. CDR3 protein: CAWHPGTSGGSTDTQYF. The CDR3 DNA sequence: TGTGCCTGGCATCCCGGGACTAGCGGGGGGAGCACAGATACGCAGTATTTT. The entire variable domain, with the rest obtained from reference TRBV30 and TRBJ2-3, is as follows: SQTIHQWPATLVQPVGSPLSLECTVEGTSNPNLYWYRQAAGRGLQLLFYSVGIGQISSEVPQNLSASRPQDRQFILSSKKLLLSDSGFYLCAWHPGTSGGSTDTQYFGPGTRLTVL.

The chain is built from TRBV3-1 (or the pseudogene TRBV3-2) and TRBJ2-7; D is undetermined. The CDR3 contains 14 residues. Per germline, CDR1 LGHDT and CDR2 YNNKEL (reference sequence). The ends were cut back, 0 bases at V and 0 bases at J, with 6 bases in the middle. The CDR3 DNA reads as TGTGCCAGCAGCCAAGACGCGATCTCCTACGAGCAGTACTTC. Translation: CASSQDAISYEQYF.

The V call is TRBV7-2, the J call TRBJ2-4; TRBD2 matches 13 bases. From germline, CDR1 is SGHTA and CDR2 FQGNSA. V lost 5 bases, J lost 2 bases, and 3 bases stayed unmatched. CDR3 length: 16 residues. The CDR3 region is CASSPGLAGPKNIQYF. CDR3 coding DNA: TGTGCCAGCAGCCCGGGACTAGCGGGGCCCAAAAACATTCAGTACTTC.

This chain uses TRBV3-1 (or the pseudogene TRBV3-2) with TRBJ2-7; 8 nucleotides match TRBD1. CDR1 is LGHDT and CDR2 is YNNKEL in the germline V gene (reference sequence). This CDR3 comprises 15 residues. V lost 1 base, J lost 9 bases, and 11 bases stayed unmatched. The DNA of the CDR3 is TGTGCCAGCAGCCAAGGCGGGACAGGTGGTCGTTGGCAGTACTTC. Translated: CASSQGGTGGRWQYF.

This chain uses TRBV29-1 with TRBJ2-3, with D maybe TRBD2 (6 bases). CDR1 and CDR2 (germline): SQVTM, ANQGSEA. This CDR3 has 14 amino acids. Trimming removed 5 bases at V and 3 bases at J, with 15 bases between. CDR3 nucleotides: TGCAGCGTTCGATCCGGGACTCCGACAGATACGCAGTATTTT. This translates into CSVRSGTPTDTQYF.

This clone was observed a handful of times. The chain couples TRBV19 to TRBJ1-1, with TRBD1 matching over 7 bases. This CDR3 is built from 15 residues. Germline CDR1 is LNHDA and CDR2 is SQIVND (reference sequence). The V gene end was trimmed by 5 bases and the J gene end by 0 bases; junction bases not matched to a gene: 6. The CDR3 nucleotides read TGTGCCAGTAGTCTCCGGACAGGCCTGAACACTGAAGCTTTCTTT. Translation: CASSLRTGLNTEAFF.

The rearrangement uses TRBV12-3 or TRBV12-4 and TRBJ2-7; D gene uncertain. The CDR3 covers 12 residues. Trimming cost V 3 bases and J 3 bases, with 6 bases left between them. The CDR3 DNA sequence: TGTGCCAGCAGTTTTAAGAGCTACGAGCAGTACTTC. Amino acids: CASSFKSYEQYF.

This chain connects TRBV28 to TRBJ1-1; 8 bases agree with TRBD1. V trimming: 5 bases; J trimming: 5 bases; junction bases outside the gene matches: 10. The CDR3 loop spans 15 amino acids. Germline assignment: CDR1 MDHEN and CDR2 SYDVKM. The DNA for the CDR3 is TGTGCCAGCAGTCCCCCCCGGACAGGGACAACTGAAGCTTTCTTT. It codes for CASSPPRTGTTEAFF.